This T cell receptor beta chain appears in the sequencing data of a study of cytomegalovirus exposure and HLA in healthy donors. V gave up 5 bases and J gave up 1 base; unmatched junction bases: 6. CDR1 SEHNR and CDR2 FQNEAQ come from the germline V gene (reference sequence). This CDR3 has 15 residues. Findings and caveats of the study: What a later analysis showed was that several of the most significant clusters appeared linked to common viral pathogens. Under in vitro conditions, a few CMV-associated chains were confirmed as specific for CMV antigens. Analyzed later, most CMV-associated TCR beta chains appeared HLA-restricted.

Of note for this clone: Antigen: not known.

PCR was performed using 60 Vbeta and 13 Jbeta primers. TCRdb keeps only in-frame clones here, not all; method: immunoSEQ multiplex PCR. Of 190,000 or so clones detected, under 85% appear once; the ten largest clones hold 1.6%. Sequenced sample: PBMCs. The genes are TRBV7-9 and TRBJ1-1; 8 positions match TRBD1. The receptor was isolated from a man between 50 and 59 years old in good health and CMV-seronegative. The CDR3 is CASSLGDRKNTEAFF. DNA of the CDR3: TGTGCCAGCAGCCTAGGGGACAGGAAGAACACTGAAGCTTTCTTT.